The next 5 T cell receptor beta chains were all read from a single sample in a study of STAT5B mutations in CD4+ large granular lymphocyte leukemia. Assay: immunoSEQ multiplex PCR; the TCRdb copy retains only in-frame clones and omits some. The table includes tens of thousands of clones, 80% to 90% detected once. Sequenced input: CD4+ T cells from blood buffy coats. These receptor sequences come from a human donor in good health.

This clone was seen more than once but under ten times. In DNA, the CDR3 is TGTGCCAGCAGTCCCCACCAGGGGAATCAGCCCCAGCATTTT. It codes for CASSPHQGNQPQHF. V and J are TRBV28 and TRBJ1-5; TRBD1 is a possible D gene (6 bases). Germline lookup yields CDR1 MDHEN and CDR2 SYDVKM. This CDR3 spans 14 amino acids. V was clipped by 5 bases and J by 4 bases, with 12 bases between them.

This clone was seen only once. V usage is TRBV6-5 and J usage is TRBJ1-3; no clear D gene. The germline V gene has CDR1 MNHEY and CDR2 SVGAGI. This CDR3 comprises 15 residues. V was trimmed by 4 bases and J by 3 bases, leaving 13 bases between them. Written as DNA, the CDR3 is TGTGCCAGCAGTTCCCCCAGTGGGTTTGGAAACACCATATATTTT. It is translated as CASSSPSGFGNTIYF.

The chain joins TRBV7-9 to TRBJ2-5; D unclear. Looked up from germline, CDR1 is SEHNR and CDR2 is FQNEAQ (reference sequence). There are 14 residues in the CDR3. V dropped 7 bases and J dropped 2 bases, with 14 bases sitting between them. The CDR3 coding sequence is TGTGCCAGCACCGTACAGCATAAGCAAGAGACCCAGTACTTC. Encoded protein: CASTVQHKQETQYF.

The chain uses TRBV11-2 and TRBJ1-3; D may be TRBD1 (5 bases). Germline CDR1 reads SGHAT; CDR2 reads FQNNGV. Trimming left V 0 bases short and J 3 bases short, with 6 bases between. This CDR3 comprises 14 residues. This chain's CDR3 is CASSLEGLGNTIYF. CDR3 bases: TGTGCCAGCAGCTTAGAGGGGCTTGGAAACACCATATATTTT. The whole variable domain, filled in from reference TRBV11-2 and TRBJ1-3, reads EAGVAQSPRYKIIEKRQSVAFWCNPISGHATLYWYQQILGQGPKLLIQFQNNGVVDDSQLPKDRFSAERLKGVDSTLKIQPAKLEDSAVYLCASSLEGLGNTIYFGEGSWLTVV.

The chain is built from TRBV5-6 and TRBJ2-5; 13 nucleotides match TRBD2. Germline lookup yields CDR1 SGHDT and CDR2 YYEEEE. The V segment lost 4 bases and the J segment 4 bases; nucleotides outside the gene matches: 10. The CDR3 runs to 17 residues. The CDR3 here is CASSPSGLAGMRETQYF. CDR3 coding DNA: TGTGCCAGCAGCCCATCGGGACTAGCGGGAATGAGAGAGACCCAGTACTTC.